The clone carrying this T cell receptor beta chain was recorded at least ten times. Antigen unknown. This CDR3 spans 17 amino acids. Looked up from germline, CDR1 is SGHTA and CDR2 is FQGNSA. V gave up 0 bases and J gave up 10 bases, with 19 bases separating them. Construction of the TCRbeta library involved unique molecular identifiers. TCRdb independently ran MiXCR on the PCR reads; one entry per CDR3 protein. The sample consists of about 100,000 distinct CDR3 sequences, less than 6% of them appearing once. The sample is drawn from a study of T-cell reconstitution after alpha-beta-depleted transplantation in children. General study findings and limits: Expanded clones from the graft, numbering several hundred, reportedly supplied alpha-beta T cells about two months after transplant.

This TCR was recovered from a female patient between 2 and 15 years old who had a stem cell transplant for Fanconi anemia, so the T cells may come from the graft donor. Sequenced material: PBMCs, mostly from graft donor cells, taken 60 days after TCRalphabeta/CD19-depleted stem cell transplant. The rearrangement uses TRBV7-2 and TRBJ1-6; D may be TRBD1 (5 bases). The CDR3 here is CASSLALGARGESPLHF. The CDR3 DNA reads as TGTGCCAGCAGCTTAGCGCTTGGGGCTAGAGGAGAATCACCCCTCCACTTT.